The sequence of this TCR beta chain was determined in a study of T cell responses to AZD1222 COVID-19 vaccine. Turning to the study itself: Pooling of second doses given at about 4 or about 12 weeks was done.

Libraries were prepared by immunoSEQ multiplex PCR; TCRdb keeps only in-frame clonotypes and omits some of them. The sample lists about 94,000 clones, approximately 90% occurring once. CDR1 MNHEY and CDR2 SVGEGT come from the germline V gene. Trimming took off 6 bases at V and 4 bases at J, with 12 bases between the two ends. The CDR3 loop spans 14 amino acids. The source of this sequence is an adult in good health. This chain uses TRBV6-2 or TRBV6-3 with TRBJ2-2, with D unresolved. The material was peripheral blood, obtained on day 0 of AZD1222 vaccination. The DNA for the CDR3 is TGTGCCAGCAGCTCCCGGGTCCCCACCGGGGAGCTGTTTTTT. This gives the protein CASSSRVPTGELFF.